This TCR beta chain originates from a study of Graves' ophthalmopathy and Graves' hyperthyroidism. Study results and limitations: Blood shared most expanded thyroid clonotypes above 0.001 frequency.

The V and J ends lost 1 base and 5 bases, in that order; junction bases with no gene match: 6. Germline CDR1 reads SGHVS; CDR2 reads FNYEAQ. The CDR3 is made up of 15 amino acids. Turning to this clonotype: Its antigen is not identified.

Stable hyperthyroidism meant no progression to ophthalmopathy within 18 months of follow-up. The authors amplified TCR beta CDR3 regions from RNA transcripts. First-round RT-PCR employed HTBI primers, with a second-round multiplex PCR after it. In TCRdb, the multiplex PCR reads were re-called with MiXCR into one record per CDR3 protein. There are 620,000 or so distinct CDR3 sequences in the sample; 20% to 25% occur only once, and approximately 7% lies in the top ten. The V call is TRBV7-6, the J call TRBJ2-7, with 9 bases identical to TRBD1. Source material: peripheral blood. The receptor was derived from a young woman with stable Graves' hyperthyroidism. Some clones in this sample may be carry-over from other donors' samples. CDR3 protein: CASSLEYRGRHEQYF. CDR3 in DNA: TGTGCCAGCAGCTTAGAGTACAGGGGGCGGCACGAGCAGTACTTC.